Only one count was recorded for the clone carrying this T cell receptor (beta chain). These data belong to a study of blood T cell repertoires in COVID-19. Across the whole study: Sample material is recorded as cDNA or gDNA derived from T cells, B-cell-depleted T cells, or PBMCs.

Participants' own reports of clinical history determined their cohort assignment. Either two negative PCRs, clearance, or symptom resolution qualified Cohort 3 donors as recovered. Source study methods: Amplified reference gene primers provided the basis for estimating nucleated cell counts. The assay was immunoSEQ multiplex PCR, and TCRdb's table has in-frame clones only and misses some. V, J and clone size are those of that table, while D and trimming were read from the DNA. The sample records hundreds of thousands of clones, approximately 91% being singletons. Germline lookup yields CDR1 SGHRS and CDR2 YFSETQ. Unmatched junction bases numbered 4, after V lost 4 bases and J lost 6 bases. This CDR3 contains 13 residues.

The sequenced sample consisted of PBMCs or T cells enriched from blood (not recorded which). The TCR was taken from a woman aged 55 to 70 who had recovered from COVID-19. The rearrangement uses TRBV5-1 and TRBJ1-2; 9 nucleotides agree with TRBD1. Written as DNA, the CDR3 is TGCGCCAGCAGCACACGGACAGGGGATGGCTACACCTTC. Translating it yields CASSTRTGDGYTF.